This T cell receptor (beta chain) was documented in a study of cytomegalovirus exposure and HLA in healthy donors. Primers included in the PCR were 60 Vbeta and 13 Jbeta primers. Only in-frame clones appear in the TCRdb table, and some are missing; sequencing was by immunoSEQ multiplex PCR. The sample has 95,000 to 150,000 clones, 81% seen once. Germline V CDR1 and CDR2: MNHEY, SVGAGI. This CDR3 has 13 amino acids. V lost 9 bases to trimming and J lost 0 bases, with 9 bases between them. The chain couples TRBV6-5 to TRBJ1-5, with D unclear. Sequenced material: PBMCs. The TCR sequence derives from a woman aged 40 to 49 in good health and CMV-seronegative. The CDR3 loop reads CASSGNSNQPQHF. CDR3 bases: TGTGCCAGTTCGGGGAATAGCAATCAGCCCCAGCATTTT.